The 19 T cell receptor beta chains below all came from one sample that was sequenced in a study of CXCR3-negative and CXCR3-positive naive CD8 T cells. Study-wide results and caveats: For CXCR3-positive naive cells, TRB CDR3s were more hydrophobic than those of CXCR3-negative naive cells.

Via 5' RACE with UMI labels, TRB cDNA libraries were prepared. TCRdb reworked the 5' RACE reads into one entry per CDR3 protein, no DNA. The listing records about 130,000 distinct CDR3 sequences. Their specific antigens are unknown. Sequencing was performed on naive CXCR3+ CD8+ T cells from blood. Indicated subset: CD45RO-CCR7+CD27+CD95- naive CD8+ T cells expressing CXCR3 (TNR3+). The receptors were sampled from a human donor in good health. Some clones in this sample may be carry-over from other donors' samples.

The chain carries TRBV6-5 and TRBJ2-3. The CDR3 consists of 12 residues. CDR1 and CDR2 from the germline V gene are MNHEY and SVGAGI. The CDR3 sequence: CASIGSRNTQYF.

The chain carries TRBV5-1 and TRBJ2-2; the D call from TCRdb, TRBD1, cannot be confirmed without DNA. CDR3 size: 13 residues. Germline loops: CDR1 SGHRS, CDR2 YFSETQ. This chain's CDR3 is CASSSTGPGELFF.

The gene calls are TRBV12-3 or TRBV12-4 and TRBJ1-1; TCRdb returns TRBD1, unconfirmable since there is no DNA. CDR3 length equals 15 residues. The chain's CDR3 is CASSLPARGGTEAFF.

This rearrangement joins TRBV2 to TRBJ2-5; TCRdb reports TRBD1, a call that lacks DNA to check it against. The length of the CDR3 is 15 residues. Germline-derived CDR1 and CDR2 are SNHLY and FYNNEI. The CDR3 loop reads CASRGPGQFQETQYF. The full variable domain, its missing parts supplied by reference TRBV2 and TRBJ2-5, is EPEVTQTPSHQVTQMGQEVILRCVPISNHLYFYWYRQILGQKVEFLVSFYNNEISEKSEIFDDQFSVERPDGSNFTLKIRSTKLEDSAMYFCASRGPGQFQETQYFGPGTRLLVL.

The chain combines TRBV29-1 with TRBJ1-2; TCRdb calls TRBD1, which cannot be checked without DNA. The CDR3 spans 13 residues. Germline-derived CDR1 and CDR2 are SQVTM and ANQGSEA. CDR3 sequence: CSAIFDRGYGYTF.

The CDR3 here is CSCRGTLATTELFF. The V and J genes are TRBV29-1 and TRBJ1-4; the TCRdb D gene call, TRBD1, has no DNA to confirm it. The CDR3 runs 14 residues. Germline V gene sequence: CDR1 SQVTM, CDR2 ANQGSEA.

This chain's CDR3 is CASSSPVDGNTEAFF. V gene TRBV7-2 combines with J gene TRBJ1-1; the D call of TRBD1 rests on TCRdb alone, since no DNA is present to check it. Per the germline V gene, CDR1 is SGHTA and CDR2 is FQGNSA. The CDR3 is 15 residues long. The whole variable domain, remainder taken from reference TRBV7-2 and TRBJ1-1, is GAGVSQSPSNKVTEKGKDVELRCDPISGHTALYWYRQSLGQGLEFLIYFQGNSAPDKSGLPSDRFSAERTGGSVSTLTIQRTQQEDSAVYLCASSSPVDGNTEAFFGQGTRLTVV.

J is TRBJ1-2 and V is TRBV9; the D call from TCRdb, TRBD1, cannot be confirmed without DNA. The CDR3 is 16 residues long. Germline values: CDR1 SGDLS, CDR2 YYNGEE. The CDR3 protein is CASSVDSIRGNYGYTF.

The rearrangement links TRBV29-1 to TRBJ2-3; TCRdb designates TRBD2, a call that cannot be tested without DNA. Germline V gene lookup returns CDR1 SQVTM and CDR2 ANQGSEA. The CDR3 loop spans 14 amino acids. CDR3 amino acids: CSVDFGTSGGAGYF.

The chain links TRBV29-1 to TRBJ2-7; TCRdb's D call of TRBD1 is untestable without DNA. Germline V gives CDR1 SQVTM, CDR2 ANQGSEA. The CDR3 extends over 16 amino acids. CDR3 region: CSVEGLPGQGFGEQYF.

The V and J genes are TRBV12-3 or TRBV12-4 and TRBJ2-5. CDR3 length equals 14 residues. CDR3 protein: CASSFSLAEETQYF.

The chain links TRBV7-3 to TRBJ1-1; TCRdb selects TRBD1, and the lack of DNA leaves this call unchecked. The CDR3 is 14 residues long. Germline V lookup: CDR1 SGHTA, CDR2 FQGTGA. The CDR3 loop reads CASSVGGGVSEAFF.

The chain is built from TRBV9 and TRBJ2-1; TCRdb's assignment of TRBD1 cannot be checked, as there is no DNA. Per germline, CDR1 SGDLS and CDR2 YYNGEE. The CDR3 consists of 15 residues. CDR3 sequence reads: CASSASGTHYNEQFF. Complete variable domain (other parts from reference TRBV9 and TRBJ2-1): DSGVTQTPKHLITATGQRVTLRCSPRSGDLSVYWYQQSLDQGLQFLIQYYNGEERAKGNILERFSAQQFPDLHSELNLSSLELGDSALYFCASSASGTHYNEQFFGPGTRLTVL.

This chain joins TRBV28 and TRBJ2-6; TCRdb indicates TRBD1, and absent DNA this call remains unverified. This CDR3 contains 19 residues. Germline V CDR1 and CDR2: MDHEN, SYDVKM. CDR3 amino acids: CASSPHDRTLYSGANVLTF.

The chain joins TRBV9 to TRBJ2-1; TCRdb gives TRBD2 as the D gene, but with no DNA this cannot be confirmed. The CDR3 runs 14 residues. Germline-derived CDR1 and CDR2 are SGDLS and YYNGEE. This chain's CDR3 is CASSAGGRTNEQFF.

This rearrangement joins TRBV14 to TRBJ2-1. The germline gives CDR1 SGHDN, CDR2 FVKESK. The CDR3 runs to 14 residues. The CDR3 region is CASSNRTWSGEQFF.

The V and J genes are TRBV3-1 and TRBJ2-7; TCRdb proposes TRBD1, but this gene call is untestable without DNA. Germline values: CDR1 LGHDT, CDR2 YNNKEL (reference sequence). This CDR3 is built from 15 residues. This CDR3 is CASSQGVGTGDEQYF.

The V gene is TRBV27, the J gene TRBJ2-7; the D call from TCRdb, TRBD2, cannot be confirmed without DNA. Germline lookup yields CDR1 MNHEY and CDR2 SMNVEV (reference sequence). The CDR3 length is 18 residues. The CDR3 sequence: CASSLYGTSGTLVYEQYF.

This chain links TRBV4-3 with TRBJ1-4. The V gene's germline CDR1 is LGHNA and CDR2 YSLEER. This CDR3 has 13 amino acids. The CDR3 is CASSQVQGIGLFF.